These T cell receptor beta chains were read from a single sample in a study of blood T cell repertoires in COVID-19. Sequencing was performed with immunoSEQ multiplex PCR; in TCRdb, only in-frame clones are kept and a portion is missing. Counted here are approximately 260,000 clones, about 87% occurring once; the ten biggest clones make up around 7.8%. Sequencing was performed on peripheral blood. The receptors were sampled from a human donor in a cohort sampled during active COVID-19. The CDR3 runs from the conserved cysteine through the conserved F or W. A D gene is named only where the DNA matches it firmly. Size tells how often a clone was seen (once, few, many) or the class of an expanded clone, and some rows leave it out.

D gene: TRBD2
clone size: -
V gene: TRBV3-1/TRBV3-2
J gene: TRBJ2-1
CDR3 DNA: TGTGCCAGCAGCCAAGACCCTATAAGGTCTCGTAGCGGGTACAAGGAGGGTTTGAATGAGCAGTTCTTC
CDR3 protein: CASSQDPIRSRSGYKEGLNEQFF

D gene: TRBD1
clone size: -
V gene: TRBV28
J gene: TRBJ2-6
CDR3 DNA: TGTGCCAGCGTCAAAGGGGGCGCTGGGGCCAACGTCCTGACTTTC
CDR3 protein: CASVKGGAGANVLTF

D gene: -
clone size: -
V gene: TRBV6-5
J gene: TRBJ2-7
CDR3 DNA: TGTGCCAGCAGGCTTAGCTCCTACGAGCAGTACTTC
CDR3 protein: CASRLSSYEQYF

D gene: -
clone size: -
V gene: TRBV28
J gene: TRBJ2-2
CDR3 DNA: TGTGCCAGCAGTTCTTTATATTCTCTCGGGGAGCTGTTTTTT
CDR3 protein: CASSSLYSLGELFF

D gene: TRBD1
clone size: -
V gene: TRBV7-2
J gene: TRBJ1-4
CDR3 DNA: TGTGCCAGCAGCTTGACAGGGACGACAACTAATGAAAAACTGTTTTTT
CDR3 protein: CASSLTGTTTNEKLFF

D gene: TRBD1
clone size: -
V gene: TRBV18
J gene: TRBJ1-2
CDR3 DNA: TGTGCCAGCTCACCACGTGAGGGGGCTGGCTACACCTTC
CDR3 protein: CASSPREGAGYTF

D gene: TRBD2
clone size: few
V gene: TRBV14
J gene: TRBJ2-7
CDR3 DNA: TGTGCCAGCAGCCAAGATCCACAGACTAGCGGGAGAGCCGTCTCCTACGAGCAGTACTTC
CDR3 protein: CASSQDPQTSGRAVSYEQYF

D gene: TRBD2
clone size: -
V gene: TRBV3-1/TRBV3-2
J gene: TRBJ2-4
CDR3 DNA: TGTGCCAGCAGCCCCCTAGCGGGGGGGCCAGGCATTCAGTACTTC
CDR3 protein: CASSPLAGGPGIQYF

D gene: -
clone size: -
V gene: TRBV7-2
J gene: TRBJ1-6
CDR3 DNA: TGTGCCAGCAGCTTAGACTACAGCGGTTCACCCCTCCACTTT
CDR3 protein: CASSLDYSGSPLHF

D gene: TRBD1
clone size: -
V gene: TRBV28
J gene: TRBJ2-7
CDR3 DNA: TGTGCCAGCACCATAGGGGGCAGTGGCTCCTACGAGCAGTACTTC
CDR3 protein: CASTIGGSGSYEQYF

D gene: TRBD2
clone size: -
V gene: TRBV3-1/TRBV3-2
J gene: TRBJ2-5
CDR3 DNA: TGTGCCAGCAGCCCGCGGGGGACCTACGAAGAGACCCAGTACTTC
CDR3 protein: CASSPRGTYEETQYF

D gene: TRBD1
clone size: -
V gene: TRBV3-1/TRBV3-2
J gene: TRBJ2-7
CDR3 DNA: TGTGCCAGCAGCTATCGATCAGGGACAGTTTCCTACGAGCAGTACTTC
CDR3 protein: CASSYRSGTVSYEQYF

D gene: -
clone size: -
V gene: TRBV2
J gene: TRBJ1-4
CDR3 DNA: TGTGCCAGCAGTGGGGGCAGGCATAATGAAAAACTGTTTTTT
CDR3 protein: CASSGGRHNEKLFF

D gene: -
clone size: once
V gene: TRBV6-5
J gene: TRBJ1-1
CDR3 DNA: TGTGCCAGCAAAGAGACAGTGAACACTGAAGCTTTCTTT
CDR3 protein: CASKETVNTEAFF

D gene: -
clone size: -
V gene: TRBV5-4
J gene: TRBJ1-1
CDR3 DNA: TGTGCCAGCAGCTTCGACAGATCCCTGGGGACTGAAGCTTTCTTT
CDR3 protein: CASSFDRSLGTEAFF

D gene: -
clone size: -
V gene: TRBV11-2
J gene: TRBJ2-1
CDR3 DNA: TGTGCCAGCAGCTTAGGGACTCTGTACAATGAGCAGTTCTTC
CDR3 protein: CASSLGTLYNEQFF

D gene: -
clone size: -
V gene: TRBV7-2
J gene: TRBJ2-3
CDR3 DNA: TGTGCCAGCAGCTTACAGCCGCCGAGGGTCACAGATACGCAGTATTTT
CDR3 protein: CASSLQPPRVTDTQYF